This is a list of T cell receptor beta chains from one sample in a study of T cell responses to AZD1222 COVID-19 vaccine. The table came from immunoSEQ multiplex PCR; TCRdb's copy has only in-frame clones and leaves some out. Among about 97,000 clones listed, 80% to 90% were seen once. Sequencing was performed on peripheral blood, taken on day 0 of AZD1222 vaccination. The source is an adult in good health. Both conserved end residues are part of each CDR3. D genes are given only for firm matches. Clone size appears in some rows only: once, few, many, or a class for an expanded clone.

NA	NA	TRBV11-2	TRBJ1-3	TGTGCCAGCAGCCCGCAGAAGGCTGGAAACACCATATATTTT	CASSPQKAGNTIYF
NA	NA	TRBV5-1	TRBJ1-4	TGCGCCAGCAGCTTAAAGCGGGGGGATGAAAAACTGTTTTTT	CASSLKRGDEKLFF
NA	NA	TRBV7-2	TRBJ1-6	TGTGCCAGCAGCTTGGCCGCCGGCGATAATTCACCCCTCCACTTT	CASSLAAGDNSPLHF
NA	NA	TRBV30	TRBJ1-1	TGTGCCTGGAGTGGGGCAGCTGAAGCTTTCTTT	CAWSGAAEAFF
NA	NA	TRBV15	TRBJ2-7	TGTGCCACCAGCAGAGCACAGAACTACGAGCAGTACTTC	CATSRAQNYEQYF
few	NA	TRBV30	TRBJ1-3	TGTGCCTGGAGTGCTCTCGGGGGTACCATATATTTT	CAWSALGGTIYF
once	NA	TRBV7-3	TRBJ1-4	TGTGCCAGCAGCTTAATGCCAGGGTGGACTAATCTTAATGAAAAACTGTTTTTT	CASSLMPGWTNLNEKLFF
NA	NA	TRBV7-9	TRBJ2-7	TGTGCCAGCAGGTCCAGGGGCAGGCACTCCTACGAGCAGTACTTC	CASRSRGRHSYEQYF
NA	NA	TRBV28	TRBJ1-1	TGTGCCAGCAGTCCCGGGGGGGCCAAGCCTATCACTGAAGCTTTCTTT	CASSPGGAKPITEAFF
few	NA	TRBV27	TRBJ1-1	TGTGCCAGCAGCTTAGACGGTAGCACTGAAGCTTTCTTT	CASSLDGSTEAFF
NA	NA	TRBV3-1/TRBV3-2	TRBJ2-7	TGTGCCAGCAGCCAGAACAGAGGACTGGGTGAGCAGTACTTC	CASSQNRGLGEQYF
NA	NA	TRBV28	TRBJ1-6	TGTGCCAGCAGTTTGGAGACAGGTTATAATTCACCCCTCCACTTT	CASSLETGYNSPLHF
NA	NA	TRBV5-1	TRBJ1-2	TGCGCCAGCAGCTTGGCCACTCAGGACGGGCGGTATGGCTACACCTTC	CASSLATQDGRYGYTF
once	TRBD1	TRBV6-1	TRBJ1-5	TGTGCCAGCAGTGAGTCGGCAGGGGGCGCTTATAGCAATCAGCCCCAGCATTTT	CASSESAGGAYSNQPQHF
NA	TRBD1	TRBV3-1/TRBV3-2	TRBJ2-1	TGTGCCAGCAGCCAAGCGGGACAGGTCTTCAATGAGCAGTTCTTC	CASSQAGQVFNEQFF
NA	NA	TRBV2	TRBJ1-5	TGTGCCAGCAGTGACAGTATTGGGAGCAATCAGCCCCAGCATTTT	CASSDSIGSNQPQHF
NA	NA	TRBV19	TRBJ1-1	TGTGCCAGTAGTCCGGTTCGACCGAACACTGAAGCTTTCTTT	CASSPVRPNTEAFF
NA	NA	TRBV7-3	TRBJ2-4	TGTGCCAGCAGCTTTGACGCCAAAAACATTCAGTACTTC	CASSFDAKNIQYF
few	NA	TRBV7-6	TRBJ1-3	TGTGCCAGCAGCTTGCAAGGCCGGGGTGGAAACACCATATATTTT	CASSLQGRGGNTIYF
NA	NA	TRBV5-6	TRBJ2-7	TGTGCCAGCAGCTTGGGCCTAGCCTTCTACGAGCAGTACTTC	CASSLGLAFYEQYF
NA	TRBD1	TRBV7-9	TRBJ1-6	TGTGCCAGCAGCCCCATCTCCGGGACAGGGGCATTCCGTAATTCACCCCTCCACTTT	CASSPISGTGAFRNSPLHF
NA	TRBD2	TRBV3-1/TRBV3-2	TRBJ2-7	TGTGCCACCCGGGATAGCGGGACCTACGAGCAGTACTTC	CATRDSGTYEQYF
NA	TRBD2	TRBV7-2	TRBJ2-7	TGTGCCAGCAGCCCACTAGCGGCCTCCTACGAGCAGTACTTC	CASSPLAASYEQYF
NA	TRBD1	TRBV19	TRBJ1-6	TGTGCCACTTCGGGACAGAGGAATTCACCCCTCCACTTT	CATSGQRNSPLHF
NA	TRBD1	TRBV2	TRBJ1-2	TGTGCCAGCATGTTACGCCGACAGGGGAATGGCTACACCTTC	CASMLRRQGNGYTF
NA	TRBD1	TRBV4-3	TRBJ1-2	TGCGCCAGCAGCCAGGGACAGGGCCTCCTCTATGGCTACACCTTC	CASSQGQGLLYGYTF
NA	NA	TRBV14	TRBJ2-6	TGTGCCAGCAGGTACTCTGGGGCCAACGTCCTGACTTTC	CASRYSGANVLTF
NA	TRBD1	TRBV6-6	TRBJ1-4	TGTGCCAGCAGTCAACCAGGGGGGACTAATGAAAAACTGTTTTTT	CASSQPGGTNEKLFF
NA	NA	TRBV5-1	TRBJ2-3	TGCGCCAGCAGCGATGTCGGAGGCACAGATACGCAGTATTTT	CASSDVGGTDTQYF
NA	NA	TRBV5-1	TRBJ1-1	TGCGCCAGCAGCGACATACTAGGGACTGAAGCTTTCTTT	CASSDILGTEAFF
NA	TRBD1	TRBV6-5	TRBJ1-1	TGTGCCAGCAGTTTCCGGACAGGGAGCACTGAAGCTTTCTTT	CASSFRTGSTEAFF
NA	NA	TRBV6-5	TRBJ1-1	TGTGCCAGCAGTTACCGGCAGGCAAGGAACACTGAAGCTTTCTTT	CASSYRQARNTEAFF
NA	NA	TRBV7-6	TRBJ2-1	TGTGCCAGCAGCTTAGTTTACGGGAGAGACAATGAGCAGTTCTTC	CASSLVYGRDNEQFF
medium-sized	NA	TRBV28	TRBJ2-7	TGTGCCAGCAGTTTAGCGCGTCGTCAGGGGGGCTACGAGCAGTACTTC	CASSLARRQGGYEQYF
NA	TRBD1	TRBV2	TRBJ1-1	TGTGCCAGCAGTGCACAGGGGTCTCACACTGAAGCTTTCTTT	CASSAQGSHTEAFF
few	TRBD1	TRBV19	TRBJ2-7	TGTGCCAGTAGTCACCGGGACAGCTACGAGCAGTACTTC	CASSHRDSYEQYF
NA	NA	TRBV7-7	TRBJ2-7	TGTGCTAGCAGCTTAGGCGGGTCGGATTACAGCTCCTACGAGCAGTACTTC	CASSLGGSDYSSYEQYF
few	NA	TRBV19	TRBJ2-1	TGTGCCAGTAGTAAACCGGGCGTCTCCTACAATGAGCAGTTCTTC	CASSKPGVSYNEQFF
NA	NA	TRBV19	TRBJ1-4	TGTGCCAGTCACCGGGCCCTTCGTTTTGAAAAACTGTTTTTT	CASHRALRFEKLFF
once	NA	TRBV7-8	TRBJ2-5	TGTGCCAGCAGCTTAGAGACCCAGTACTTC	CASSLETQYF
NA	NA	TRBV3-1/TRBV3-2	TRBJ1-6	TGTGCCAGCACCGTCCCGAGGGGCGAAGATTCACCCCTCCACTTT	CASTVPRGEDSPLHF
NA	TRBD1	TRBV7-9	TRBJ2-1	TGTGCCAGCAGCGAACGGACAGGGTTGTTCTTC	CASSERTGLFF